The rows below give T cell receptor beta chains drawn from one sample of a study of metastatic and nonmetastatic thyroid tumors. TCRdb re-called the PCR reads via MiXCR. The table lists about 69,000 clones, more than 13% of them singletons, with about 6% in the top ten. The material sequenced was blood. These receptors were taken from a male donor with papillary thyroid cancer or a benign thyroid nodule (not recorded which). Some clones in this sample may be carry-over from other donors' samples. CDR3s include the opening cysteine and the closing phenylalanine or tryptophan. The order of the fields is CDR3 protein, V gene, CDR3 length, J gene.

cdr3_aa: CSARAESASGIHEQYF
v_call: TRBV20-1
cdr3_length: 16
j_call: TRBJ2-7

cdr3_aa: CASTPPTSDDTGELFF
v_call: TRBV11-1
cdr3_length: 16
j_call: TRBJ2-2

cdr3_aa: CASSESVYNEQFF
v_call: TRBV6-4
cdr3_length: 13
j_call: TRBJ2-1

cdr3_aa: CASSLSGGFGNTIYF
v_call: TRBV7-3
cdr3_length: 15
j_call: TRBJ1-3

cdr3_aa: CASSIRAKGTQYF
v_call: TRBV27
cdr3_length: 13
j_call: TRBJ2-5

cdr3_aa: CASSYGTGGGSIYGYTF
v_call: TRBV6-5
cdr3_length: 17
j_call: TRBJ1-2

cdr3_aa: CASSVTTGDTEAFF
v_call: TRBV2
cdr3_length: 14
j_call: TRBJ1-1

cdr3_aa: CASTVWGNTEALF
v_call: TRBV2
cdr3_length: 13
j_call: TRBJ1-1

cdr3_aa: CASSLRGNTEAFF
v_call: TRBV13
cdr3_length: 13
j_call: TRBJ1-1

cdr3_aa: CASTPDRSSYNEQFF
v_call: TRBV19
cdr3_length: 15
j_call: TRBJ2-1

cdr3_aa: CASSSGTGGYTF
v_call: TRBV28
cdr3_length: 12
j_call: TRBJ1-2

cdr3_aa: CASSVMTGNTEAFF
v_call: TRBV25-1
cdr3_length: 14
j_call: TRBJ1-1

cdr3_aa: CASIPGVETQYF
v_call: TRBV12-3/TRBV12-4
cdr3_length: 12
j_call: TRBJ2-5

cdr3_aa: CASSSPYSYEQYF
v_call: TRBV27
cdr3_length: 13
j_call: TRBJ2-7

cdr3_aa: CATSDATGTQETQYF
v_call: TRBV24-1
cdr3_length: 15
j_call: TRBJ2-5

cdr3_aa: CANSLEGQNDEQYF
v_call: TRBV28
cdr3_length: 14
j_call: TRBJ2-7

cdr3_aa: CASSHYRAYGYTF
v_call: TRBV7-3
cdr3_length: 13
j_call: TRBJ1-2

cdr3_aa: CASSTAYEQYF
v_call: TRBV7-9
cdr3_length: 11
j_call: TRBJ2-7

cdr3_aa: CASSLSSGRFDTQYF
v_call: TRBV4-1
cdr3_length: 15
j_call: TRBJ2-3

cdr3_aa: CASSGPGLEGPEQYF
v_call: TRBV10-2
cdr3_length: 15
j_call: TRBJ2-7

cdr3_aa: CASSFLPGQGDSYGYTF
v_call: TRBV27
cdr3_length: 17
j_call: TRBJ1-2

cdr3_aa: CASSFGLAGSLTGELFF
v_call: TRBV6-5
cdr3_length: 17
j_call: TRBJ2-2

cdr3_aa: CASTLVSGANVLTF
v_call: TRBV2
cdr3_length: 14
j_call: TRBJ2-6

cdr3_aa: CASSQAGVSETQYF
v_call: TRBV3-1
cdr3_length: 14
j_call: TRBJ2-5

cdr3_aa: CASSPEEGGTGELFF
v_call: TRBV14
cdr3_length: 15
j_call: TRBJ2-2

cdr3_aa: CASSYTGAYNEQFF
v_call: TRBV9
cdr3_length: 14
j_call: TRBJ2-1

cdr3_aa: CAWSVRADEKLFF
v_call: TRBV30
cdr3_length: 13
j_call: TRBJ1-4

cdr3_aa: CASSLGILYGYTF
v_call: TRBV12-3/TRBV12-4
cdr3_length: 13
j_call: TRBJ1-2

cdr3_aa: CSAIAGAGELFF
v_call: TRBV20-1
cdr3_length: 12
j_call: TRBJ2-2

cdr3_aa: CASSEIAGQGYEQYF
v_call: TRBV6-4
cdr3_length: 15
j_call: TRBJ2-7

cdr3_aa: CASRKGAFSTDTQYF
v_call: TRBV5-6
cdr3_length: 15
j_call: TRBJ2-3

cdr3_aa: CASSLVTSGNGGELFF
v_call: TRBV5-1
cdr3_length: 16
j_call: TRBJ2-2

cdr3_aa: CASSLDRVNQPQHF
v_call: TRBV18
cdr3_length: 14
j_call: TRBJ1-5

cdr3_aa: CASGSWRSGANVLTF
v_call: TRBV27
cdr3_length: 15
j_call: TRBJ2-6

cdr3_aa: CASSPRRGVAETAYEQYF
v_call: TRBV18
cdr3_length: 18
j_call: TRBJ2-7

cdr3_aa: CSASTPAVGDTQYF
v_call: TRBV20-1
cdr3_length: 14
j_call: TRBJ2-3

cdr3_aa: CANSFVVAGGRKETQYF
v_call: TRBV7-3
cdr3_length: 17
j_call: TRBJ2-5

cdr3_aa: CAISGTSGLAKNIQYF
v_call: TRBV10-3
cdr3_length: 16
j_call: TRBJ2-4

cdr3_aa: CASSYSTAPGETQYF
v_call: TRBV6-6
cdr3_length: 15
j_call: TRBJ2-5

cdr3_aa: CSADLGAGGRNEQFF
v_call: TRBV20-1
cdr3_length: 15
j_call: TRBJ2-1

cdr3_aa: CSVGNWDSFTDTQYF
v_call: TRBV29-1
cdr3_length: 15
j_call: TRBJ2-3

cdr3_aa: CASSDRYSPLHF
v_call: TRBV6-1
cdr3_length: 12
j_call: TRBJ1-6

cdr3_aa: CSAEGQGVDEQYF
v_call: TRBV20-1
cdr3_length: 13
j_call: TRBJ2-7

cdr3_aa: CASTPFIGNQPQHF
v_call: TRBV19
cdr3_length: 14
j_call: TRBJ1-5

cdr3_aa: CSARSAGWGGNQPQHF
v_call: TRBV20-1
cdr3_length: 16
j_call: TRBJ1-5

cdr3_aa: CASSLNWYLGVQETQYF
v_call: TRBV7-3
cdr3_length: 17
j_call: TRBJ2-5